Below, 21 T cell receptor beta chains from the same sample are listed, as sequenced in a study of T cell repertoires in cytomegalovirus infection. The antigens of these receptors remain unknown. From the reads, TCRdb called clonotypes with MiXCR, one entry per CDR3 protein. The data contain about 900,000 distinct CDR3 sequences, around 32% of them singletons. The sequencing here drew on cultured CD8+ T cells from PBMCs, taken from culture after CMV antigen stimulation. The receptor set was obtained from a human donor in good health (CMV status not recorded). Some clones in this sample may be carry-over from other donors' samples.

The genes are TRBV10-3 and TRBJ1-2, with D unresolved. This CDR3 is built from 12 residues. The ends were cut back, 2 bases at V and 4 bases at J, with 5 bases in the middle. Germline V gene lookup returns CDR1 ENHRY and CDR2 SYGVKD. The CDR3 protein is CAISEPSYGYTF. In DNA form, the CDR3 reads TGTGCCATCAGTGAGCCGTCCTATGGCTACACCTTC.

Turning to this clonotype: An end of the junction does not agree with germline; a read error may underlie this. V is TRBV19 and J is TRBJ2-1; TRBD2 matches 7 bases. CDR3 length: 15 amino acids. Germline lookup yields CDR1 LNHDA and CDR2 SQIVND (reference sequence). The CDR3 nucleotides read TGTGCCAGTATTCCAAGCGGGGCCTCCTGCAATGAGCAGTTCTTC. Encoded protein: CASIPSGASCNEQFF.

This clonotype was observed a few times. The chain joins TRBV7-2 to TRBJ2-7; D assignment may be TRBD1 or TRBD2 (5 bases each). The CDR3 sequence is 12 residues long. Germline V gene lookup returns CDR1 SGHTA and CDR2 FQGNSA. The CDR3 sequence is CASSSGRDEQYV. The CDR3 DNA sequence: TGTGCCAGCAGCTCCGGCAGGGACGAGCAATACGTC.

Comment on this clonotype: A clone one base away is much larger, so this may be a read error. V and J are TRBV7-4 and TRBJ2-1; 15 positions agree with TRBD2. V lost 4 bases and J lost 8; bases outside the gene matches: 9. The CDR3 is 17 amino acids. Looked up from germline, CDR1 is SGHVT and CDR2 is SQSDAQ. CDR3 residues: CASSSGTSGGYYHEQFF. The CDR3 DNA sequence: TGTGCCAGCAGCTCGGGGACTAGCGGGGGGTATTACCATGAGCAGTTCTTC.

This chain uses TRBV19 with TRBJ1-6; D is ambiguous. In germline, CDR1 is LNHDA, CDR2 SQIVND (reference sequence). This CDR3 is 18 amino acids long. V was cut by 5 bases and J by 8 bases, with 25 bases left in between. As DNA, the CDR3 is TGTGCCAGTAGTTCGCCGGGCGATATATCTCCCGGGGATTCACCCCTCCACTTT. Protein product: CASSSPGDISPGDSPLHF.

This clonotype was recorded at least ten times. The rearrangement joins TRBV7-2 to TRBJ2-1; D is unresolved. The CDR3 length is 14 residues. Germline CDR1 and CDR2: SGHTA and FQGNSA. V was shortened by 3 bases and J by 0 bases, with 6 bases between the two germline ends. The CDR3 coding sequence is TGTGCCAGCAGCTTTTGGAGCTCCTACAATGAGCAGTTCTTC. Protein product: CASSFWSSYNEQFF. The full variable domain, in which reference TRBV7-2 and TRBJ2-1 provide the parts outside the CDR3, is GAGVSQSPSNKVTEKGKDVELRCDPISGHTALYWYRQSLGQGLEFLIYFQGNSAPDKSGLPSDRFSAERTGGSVSTLTIQRTQQEDSAVYLCASSFWSSYNEQFFGPGTRLTVL.

This clonotype was found a few times. This chain links TRBV7-6 with TRBJ2-2; 8 bases line up with TRBD2. CDR3 length: 18 residues. Trimming cost V 5 bases and J 0 bases; bases outside gene matches: 11. The germline CDR1 and CDR2 sequences are SGHVS and FNYEAQ. In nucleotides, the CDR3 is TGTGCCAGCAGCGTCCCCGGGACTAGAAGATCGAACACCGGGGAGCTGTTTTTT. This encodes CASSVPGTRRSNTGELFF.

The chain recombines TRBV13 with TRBJ2-2; no definite D call. CDR1 and CDR2 from the germline V gene are PRHDT and FYEKMQ (reference sequence). Deletions cut 4 bases from V and 5 bases from J, with 17 bases between. The CDR3 is 16 amino acids. This CDR3 is CASSSGPYPPTGELFF. The CDR3 nucleotides read TGTGCCAGCAGCTCCGGTCCTTATCCCCCGACCGGGGAGCTGTTTTTT.

The chain uses TRBV6-8 and TRBJ2-1; the D gene is possibly TRBD2 (5 bases). V was trimmed by 7 bases and J by 0 bases, leaving 13 bases between them. CDR1 is MNHGY, CDR2 SAAAGT, per germline. This CDR3 is built from 15 residues. The CDR3 sequence is CASTLSGNSYNEQFF. CDR3 nucleotide sequence: TGTGCCAGCACCTTAAGCGGAAACTCCTACAATGAGCAGTTCTTC.

The chain carries TRBV6-1 and TRBJ1-6; 9 bases agree with TRBD1. CDR1 and CDR2 from the germline V gene are MNHNS and SASEGT. Trimming cost V 4 bases and J 10 bases; bases outside gene matches: 11. The CDR3 runs 16 residues. CDR3 DNA: TGTGCCAGCAGTGCCCTTCCGGGACAGGGTGAATCACCCCTCCACTTT. Its protein product is CASSALPGQGESPLHF.

This clonotype was recorded at least ten times. The CDR3 protein is CASSLRAGVQETQYF. The CDR3 DNA reads TGTGCCAGCAGCTTAAGAGCGGGTGTGCAAGAGACCCAGTACTTC. V and J are TRBV7-6 and TRBJ2-5; a weak D match, TRBD2 (6 bases). CDR1 and CDR2 (germline): SGHVS, FNYEAQ. The CDR3 covers 15 residues. Trimming stripped 2 bases from V and 2 bases from J, with 12 bases between.

This chain links TRBV6-5 with TRBJ2-6; D is unclear. V was clipped by 3 bases and J by 1 base, with 7 bases between them. The CDR3 covers 15 residues. Looked up from germline, CDR1 is MNHEY and CDR2 is SVGAGI. Here the CDR3 reads CASSYTRSGANVLTF. CDR3 bases: TGTGCCAGCAGTTATACGAGGTCTGGGGCCAACGTCCTGACTTTC.

The rearrangement links TRBV4-1 to TRBJ1-1; the D is unclear. With 0 bases removed from V and 2 bases from J, the gap between germline ends came to 10 bases. The CDR3 totals 15 residues. Per germline, CDR1 MGHRA and CDR2 YSYEKL. Written as DNA, the CDR3 is TGCGCCAGCAGCCAAGACGGAGGCCGAAACACTGAAGCTTTCTTT. It yields the protein CASSQDGGRNTEAFF.

This sequence joins TRBV10-3 and TRBJ2-7, with 10 bases that match TRBD1. J was trimmed by 4 bases and V by 2 bases; bases with no gene match: 5. The CDR3 covers 15 residues. Germline assignment: CDR1 ENHRY and CDR2 SYGVKD. The CDR3 nucleotides are TGTGCCATCAGTGAGAAGACAGGGGGCGAATACGAGCAGTACGTC. Its protein is CAISEKTGGEYEQYV.

This clonotype has a count of ten or more. This chain links TRBV7-2 with TRBJ2-7; 8 positions agree with TRBD2. V was pared by 5 bases and J by 2 bases, with 8 bases of the junction left unmatched. The CDR3 has 15 residues. Germline lookup yields CDR1 SGHTA and CDR2 FQGNSA. Written as DNA, the CDR3 is TGTGCCAGCAGCCCAGAGCTAGCGGGCCCCTACGAGCAGTACGTC. This translates into CASSPELAGPYEQYV.

This clonotype was seen more than once but under ten times. V is TRBV2 and J is TRBJ1-6, with D perhaps matching TRBD1 (6 bases). The CDR3 loop spans 14 amino acids. Germline CDR1 is SNHLY and CDR2 is FYNNEI. V gave up 8 bases and J gave up 10 bases, with 18 bases separating them. The CDR3: CASLPGAVFSPLHF. The CDR3 DNA sequence: TGTGCCAGCCTTCCGGGGGCCGTCTTCTCACCCCTCCACTTT. The complete variable domain, with remaining parts taken from reference TRBV2 and TRBJ1-6, reads EPEVTQTPSHQVTQMGQEVILRCVPISNHLYFYWYRQILGQKVEFLVSFYNNEISEKSEIFDDQFSVERPDGSNFTLKIRSTKLEDSAMYFCASLPGAVFSPLHFGNGTRLTVT.

This chain connects TRBV6-2 or TRBV6-3 to TRBJ2-1, with 11 nucleotides matching TRBD2. The CDR3 has 18 amino acids. The germline CDR1 and CDR2 sequences are MNHEY and SVGEGT. Unmatched junction bases numbered 12, after V lost 0 bases and J lost 8 bases. This CDR3 reads CASSYSLDIAGGLDEQFF. The DNA for the CDR3 is TGTGCCAGCAGTTACTCGTTGGACATAGCGGGGGGGCTCGATGAGCAGTTCTTC.

The chain joins TRBV7-9 to TRBJ2-3; 7 bases fit TRBD1. Germline V gene lookup returns CDR1 SEHNR and CDR2 FQNEAQ (reference sequence). The CDR3 loop spans 17 amino acids. V lost 0 bases to trimming and J lost 0 bases; unmatched junction nucleotides: 6. CDR3 DNA sequence: TGTGCCAGCAGCTTAGCGGACAGGAGCCATAGCACAGATACGCAGTATTTT. Translated: CASSLADRSHSTDTQYF.

The chain links TRBV20-1 to TRBJ2-7; 7 bases match TRBD1. CDR3 size: 13 residues. CDR1 and CDR2 from the germline V gene are DFQATT and SNEGSKA (reference sequence). The trim removed 6 bases at V and 7 bases at J, leaving 12 bases unmatched. Here the CDR3 reads CSAEGTAVKEQYV. DNA of the CDR3: TGCAGTGCGGAAGGGACAGCCGTGAAGGAGCAGTACGTC.

In this sample, this clonotype turned up a few times. This rearrangement joins TRBV27 to TRBJ2-7; D is ambiguous. The V gene lost 5 bases and the J gene lost 5 bases, with 7 bases spanning the gap. The germline CDR1 and CDR2 sequences are MNHEY and SMNVEV (reference sequence). This CDR3 is 11 amino acids long. CDR3 DNA: TGTGCCAGCAGTCGGTTGAACGAGCAGTACTTC. Its translation is CASSRLNEQYF.

This clonotype was seen a few times. The chain recombines TRBV12-3 or TRBV12-4 with TRBJ1-1, with 7 bases lining up with TRBD1. The CDR3 has 15 residues. J gave up 4 bases and V 6 bases, and 11 bases lay outside the gene matches. The CDR3 DNA is TGTGCCAGCAGCTCCGTGTCGACAGGGCTCACTGAAGCTTTCTTT. It codes for CASSSVSTGLTEAFF.